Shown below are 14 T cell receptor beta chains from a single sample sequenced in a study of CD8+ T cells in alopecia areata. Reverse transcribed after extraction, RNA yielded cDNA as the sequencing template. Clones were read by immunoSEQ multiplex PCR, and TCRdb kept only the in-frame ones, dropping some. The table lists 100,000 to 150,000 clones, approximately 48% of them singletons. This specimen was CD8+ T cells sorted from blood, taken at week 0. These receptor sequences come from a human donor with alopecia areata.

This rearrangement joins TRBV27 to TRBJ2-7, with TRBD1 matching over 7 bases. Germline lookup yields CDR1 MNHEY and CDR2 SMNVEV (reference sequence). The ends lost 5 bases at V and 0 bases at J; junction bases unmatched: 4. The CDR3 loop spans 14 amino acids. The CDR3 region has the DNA TGTGCCAGCAGTCTGGGGACAGCCTCCTACGAGCAGTACTTC. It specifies CASSLGTASYEQYF.

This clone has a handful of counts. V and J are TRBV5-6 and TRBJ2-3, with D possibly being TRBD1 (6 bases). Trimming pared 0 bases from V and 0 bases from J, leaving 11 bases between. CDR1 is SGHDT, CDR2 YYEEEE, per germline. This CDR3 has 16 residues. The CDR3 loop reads CASSLANRASTDTQYF. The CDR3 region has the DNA TGTGCCAGCAGCTTGGCCAACAGGGCTAGCACAGATACGCAGTATTTT.

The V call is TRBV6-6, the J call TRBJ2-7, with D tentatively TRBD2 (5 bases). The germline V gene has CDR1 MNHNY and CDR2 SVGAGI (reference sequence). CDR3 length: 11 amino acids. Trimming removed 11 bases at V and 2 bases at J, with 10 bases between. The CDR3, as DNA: TGTGCCGAGGGTACAGCCTACGAGCAGTACTTC. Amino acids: CAEGTAYEQYF.

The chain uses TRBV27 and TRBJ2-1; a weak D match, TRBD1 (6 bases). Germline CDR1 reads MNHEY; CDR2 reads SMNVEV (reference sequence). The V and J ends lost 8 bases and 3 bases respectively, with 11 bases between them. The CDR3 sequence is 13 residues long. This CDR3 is CASGWTDYNEQFF. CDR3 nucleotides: TGTGCCAGCGGGTGGACAGACTACAATGAGCAGTTCTTC.

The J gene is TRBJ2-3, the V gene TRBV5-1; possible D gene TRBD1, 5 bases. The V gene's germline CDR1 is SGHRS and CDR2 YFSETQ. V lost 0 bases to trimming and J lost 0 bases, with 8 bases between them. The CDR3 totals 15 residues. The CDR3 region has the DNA TGCGCCAGCAGCTTGGGACAGCTTAGCACAGATACGCAGTATTTT. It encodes CASSLGQLSTDTQYF.

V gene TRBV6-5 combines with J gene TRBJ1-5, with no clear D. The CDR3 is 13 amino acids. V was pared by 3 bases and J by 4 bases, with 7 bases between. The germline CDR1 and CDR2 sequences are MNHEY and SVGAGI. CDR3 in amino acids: CASSYESNQPQHF. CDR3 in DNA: TGTGCCAGCAGTTATGAAAGTAATCAGCCCCAGCATTTT.

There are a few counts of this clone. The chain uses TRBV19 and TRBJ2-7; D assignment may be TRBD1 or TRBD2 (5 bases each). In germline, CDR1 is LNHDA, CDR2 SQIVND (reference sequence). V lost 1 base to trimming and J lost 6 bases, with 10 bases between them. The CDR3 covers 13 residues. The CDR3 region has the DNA TGTGCCAGTAGTATAGGGGGGTTCCGCGAGCAGTACTTC. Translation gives CASSIGGFREQYF.

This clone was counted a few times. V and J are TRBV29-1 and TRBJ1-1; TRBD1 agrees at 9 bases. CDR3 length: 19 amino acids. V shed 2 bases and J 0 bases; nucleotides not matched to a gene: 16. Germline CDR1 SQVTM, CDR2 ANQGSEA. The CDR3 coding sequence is TGCAGCGTTGAACTACTCCGGGGTACGACAGGGGGATTGAACACTGAAGCTTTCTTT. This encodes CSVELLRGTTGGLNTEAFF.

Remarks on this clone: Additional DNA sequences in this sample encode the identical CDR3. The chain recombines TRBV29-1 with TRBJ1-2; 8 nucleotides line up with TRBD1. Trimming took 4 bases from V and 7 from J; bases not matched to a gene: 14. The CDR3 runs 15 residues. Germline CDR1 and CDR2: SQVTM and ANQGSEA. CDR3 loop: CSVGERLTDRGGYTF. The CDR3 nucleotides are TGCAGCGTTGGCGAGCGTCTTACCGACAGGGGTGGCTACACCTTC.

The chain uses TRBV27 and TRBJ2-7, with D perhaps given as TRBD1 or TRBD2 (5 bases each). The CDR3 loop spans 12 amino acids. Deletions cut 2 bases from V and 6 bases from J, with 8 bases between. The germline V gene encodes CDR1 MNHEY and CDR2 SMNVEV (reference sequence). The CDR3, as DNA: TGTGCCAGCAGTTTAGAGGGGCGCGAGCAGTACTTC. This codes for CASSLEGREQYF.

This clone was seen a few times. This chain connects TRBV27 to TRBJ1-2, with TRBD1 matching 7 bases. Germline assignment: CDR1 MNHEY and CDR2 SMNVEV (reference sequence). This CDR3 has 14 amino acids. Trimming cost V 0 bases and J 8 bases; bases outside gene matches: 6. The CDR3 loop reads CASSLSKGAGGYTF. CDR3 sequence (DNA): TGTGCCAGCAGTTTATCGAAGGGGGCAGGAGGCTACACCTTC.

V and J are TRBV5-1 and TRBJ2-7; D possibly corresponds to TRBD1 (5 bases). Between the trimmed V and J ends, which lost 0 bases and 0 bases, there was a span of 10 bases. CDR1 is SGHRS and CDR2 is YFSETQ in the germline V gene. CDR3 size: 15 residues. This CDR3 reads CASSLGAGPSYEQYF. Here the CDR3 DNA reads TGCGCCAGCAGCTTGGGGGCAGGGCCCTCCTACGAGCAGTACTTC.

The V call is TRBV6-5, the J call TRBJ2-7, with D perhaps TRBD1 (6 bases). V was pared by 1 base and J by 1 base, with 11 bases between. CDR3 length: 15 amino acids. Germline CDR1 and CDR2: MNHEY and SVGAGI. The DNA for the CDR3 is TGTGCCAGCAGTTACTTATCAGGGGATTCCTACGAGCAGTACTTC. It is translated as CASSYLSGDSYEQYF.

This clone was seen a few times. The CDR3 DNA is TGCAGCCCCCCGCCCGGCTGTATCTATGGCTACACCTTC. Translation: CSPPPGCIYGYTF. This sequence joins TRBV29-1 and TRBJ1-2; D not resolved. Between the trimmed V and J ends, which lost 8 bases and 4 bases, there was a span of 17 bases. Per the germline V gene, CDR1 is SQVTM and CDR2 is ANQGSEA. The CDR3 runs to 13 residues.